The 24 T cell receptor beta chains below all came from one sample that was sequenced in a study of blood T cell repertoires in COVID-19 (TCRdb year 2020). The library came from the immunoSEQ multiplex PCR assay. TCRdb carries this immuneACCESS record with in-frame sequences only. Its versions omit some clonotypes, under half of them owing to an unresolved V gene in the studies checked, with the rest unexplained. Here the sample has about 130,000 clones; approximately 87% occur a single time. The ten largest clones represent more than 3.5% of the sample. Sequencing was performed on peripheral blood. The receptors come from a woman between 55 and 75 years old with acute or convalescent COVID-19.

The V gene is TRBV30, the J gene TRBJ2-3; D remains ambiguous. The CDR3 is 15 amino acids. V shed 1 base and J shed 0 bases, with 11 bases lying between them. Germline V gene lookup returns CDR1 GTSNPN and CDR2 SVGIG (reference sequence). Here the CDR3 reads CAWSAERPSTDTQYF. The CDR3 coding sequence is TGTGCCTGGAGTGCGGAGCGCCCGAGCACAGATACGCAGTATTTT.

The J gene is TRBJ1-1, the V gene TRBV7-3; 9 bases map to TRBD1. This CDR3 has 15 amino acids. The germline gives CDR1 SGHTA, CDR2 FQGTGA. J gave up 4 bases and V 6 bases, and 9 bases lay outside the gene matches. The CDR3 coding sequence is TGTGCCAGCAGAGAGAACAGGGGGCCTGGCACTGAAGCTTTCTTT. Translated: CASRENRGPGTEAFF.

Only one count was recorded for this clone. The V and J genes are TRBV19 and TRBJ1-4; a possible D gene is TRBD1 (6 bases). From germline, CDR1 is LNHDA and CDR2 SQIVND (reference sequence). The CDR3 has 15 amino acids. The V and J ends lost 4 bases and 4 bases respectively, with 13 bases between them. DNA for the CDR3: TGTGCCAGTAGTAGCATGCGGGGGCTTAATGAAAAACTGTTTTTT. Its protein is CASSSMRGLNEKLFF.

This chain connects TRBV6-1 to TRBJ1-4; 10 bases map to TRBD1. V gave up 3 bases and J gave up 8 bases; unmatched junction bases: 3. This CDR3 has 14 residues. Looked up from germline, CDR1 is MNHNS and CDR2 is SASEGT. CDR3 sequence (DNA): TGTGCCAGCAGTGATGACAGGGGGCGGGAAAAACTGTTTTTT. It yields the protein CASSDDRGREKLFF.

This chain joins TRBV24-1 and TRBJ2-1; 11 bases map to TRBD2. Trimming cost V 3 bases and J 0 bases; bases outside gene matches: 3. Germline V gives CDR1 KGHDR, CDR2 SFDVKD. The CDR3 runs to 17 residues. In nucleotides, the CDR3 is TGTGCCACCAGTGATCCTACTAGCGGGAGCTCCTACAATGAGCAGTTCTTC. It yields the protein CATSDPTSGSSYNEQFF.

The rearrangement joins TRBV6-5 to TRBJ1-2, with 9 bases fitting TRBD1. The CDR3 consists of 13 residues. The germline V gene has CDR1 MNHEY and CDR2 SVGAGI. Trimming removed 6 bases from V and 5 bases from J; junction bases left unmatched: 4. In DNA form, the CDR3 reads TGTGCCAGCAGCCTGGGGACAGGGTATGGCTACACCTTC. This encodes CASSLGTGYGYTF.

This clone was picked up a small number of times. The V and J genes are TRBV10-3 and TRBJ1-4, with no clear D. V was pared by 6 bases and J by 0 bases, with 11 bases between. Germline V gives CDR1 ENHRY, CDR2 SYGVKD. This CDR3 contains 15 residues. The chain's CDR3 is CAISPSGTTNEKLFF. The CDR3 DNA reads TGTGCCATCAGCCCTTCAGGCACAACTAATGAAAAACTGTTTTTT.

The chain joins TRBV6-5 to TRBJ1-1, with D maybe TRBD1 (5 bases). V lost 5 bases and J 1 base, leaving 11 bases between the germline ends. This CDR3 comprises 14 residues. Germline lookup yields CDR1 MNHEY and CDR2 SVGAGI. The CDR3 coding sequence is TGTGCCAGCAGTCCGACAGCCAAGAACACTGAAGCTTTCTTT. Amino acid sequence: CASSPTAKNTEAFF.

In regard to this clone: Its ends do not fully match the called genes, so a read error is possible. The chain links TRBV7-3 to TRBJ1-2, with D possibly being TRBD1 (6 bases). This CDR3 is 14 amino acids long. From germline, CDR1 is SGHTA and CDR2 FQGTGA. The DNA of the CDR3 is TGTGCCAGCAGCTTAAATTCTGGGGGCGGTGGCTGCACCTTC. Protein product: CASSLNSGGGGCTF.

The rearrangement uses TRBV5-1 and TRBJ1-2, with TRBD1 as a possible D gene (5 bases). V lost 6 bases and J 2 bases, leaving 14 bases between the germline ends. This CDR3 contains 14 residues. Germline lookup yields CDR1 SGHRS and CDR2 YFSETQ. The CDR3 DNA is TGCGCCAGCAAGGGCGGGGCTGGGAACTATGGCTACACCTTC. It yields the protein CASKGGAGNYGYTF.

The gene calls are TRBV7-2 and TRBJ2-2; 9 bases align to TRBD1. Germline values: CDR1 SGHTA, CDR2 FQGNSA. Trimming removed 4 bases from V and 3 bases from J; junction bases left unmatched: 6. This CDR3 comprises 16 residues. The CDR3, as DNA: TGTGCCAGCAGCTCGCGACAGGGGGTGTACACCGGGGAGCTGTTTTTT. Protein: CASSSRQGVYTGELFF.

This chain uses TRBV3-1 (or the pseudogene TRBV3-2) with TRBJ1-2; a possible D gene is TRBD1 (5 bases). The CDR3 spans 14 residues. Trimming took off 4 bases at V and 8 bases at J, with 17 bases between the two ends. Looked up from germline, CDR1 is LGHDT and CDR2 is YNNKEL (reference sequence). DNA for the CDR3: TGTGCCAGCAGCCGGGTCCAAGCAGGGTCCGGCTACACCTTC. Residues: CASSRVQAGSGYTF.

This clone came up once. This rearrangement joins TRBV15 to TRBJ1-2; 9 bases line up with TRBD1. Trimming took 5 bases from V and 8 from J; bases not matched to a gene: 9. Germline V lookup: CDR1 LNHNV, CDR2 YYDKDF (reference sequence). This CDR3 contains 14 residues. CDR3 in DNA: TGTGCCACCAGCTCCGGACAGGGGATGGTCGGCTACACCTTC. It yields the protein CATSSGQGMVGYTF.

The chain is built from TRBV18 and TRBJ2-3; 7 positions match TRBD1. Germline trimming cut 0 bases from V and 2 bases from J; bases unmatched to any gene: 5. Germline CDR1 and CDR2: KGHSH and LQKENI. The CDR3 covers 16 residues. CDR3 sequence (DNA): TGTGCCAGCTCACCACCCTCAGGGGGTCTCACAGATACGCAGTATTTT. Translated, it gives CASSPPSGGLTDTQYF.

This clone was detected only once. The rearrangement links TRBV3-1 (or the pseudogene TRBV3-2) to TRBJ1-1; possible D gene TRBD1, 6 bases. Trimming shortened V by 2 bases and J by 0 bases, and 10 bases separated the two germline ends. The CDR3 extends over 15 amino acids. Germline CDR1 is LGHDT and CDR2 is YNNKEL (reference sequence). CDR3 coding DNA: TGTGCCAGCAGCCAAACAGGGAACATGAACACTGAAGCTTTCTTT. Protein product: CASSQTGNMNTEAFF.

This chain joins TRBV7-9 and TRBJ1-4, with TRBD1 identical over 10 bases. With V trimmed by 2 bases and J by 6 bases, 3 bases remained unmatched. CDR3 length: 15 amino acids. From germline, CDR1 is SEHNR and CDR2 FQNEAQ (reference sequence). As DNA, the CDR3 is TGTGCCAGCAGCTTACACGGGACAGGGGATGAAAAACTGTTTTTT. This gives the protein CASSLHGTGDEKLFF.

The V and J genes are TRBV25-1 and TRBJ1-5; 8 bases are shared with TRBD1. Germline trimming cut 4 bases from V and 2 bases from J; bases unmatched to any gene: 4. The CDR3 consists of 15 residues. Looked up from germline, CDR1 is MGHDK and CDR2 is SYGVNS. CDR3 residues: CASSGPGQGNQPQHF. CDR3 DNA: TGTGCCAGCAGTGGACCGGGACAGGGCAATCAGCCCCAGCATTTT.

The rearrangement links TRBV6-6 to TRBJ1-2; D gene ambiguous. Trimming took 6 bases from V and 5 from J, leaving 7 bases between them. The CDR3 consists of 11 residues. In germline, CDR1 is MNHNY, CDR2 SVGAGI (reference sequence). CDR3 nucleotides: TGTGCCAGCAGGCCACAGTATGGCTACACCTTC. Translated, it gives CASRPQYGYTF.

The chain couples TRBV24-1 to TRBJ2-7, with unresolved D. This CDR3 has 17 residues. Germline V gene sequence: CDR1 KGHDR, CDR2 SFDVKD. V lost 6 bases to trimming and J lost 3 bases, with 23 bases between them. In DNA form, the CDR3 reads TGTGCCACCAGTTCCGTGGGCAGAGTCCCAAACTTCTACGAGCAGTACGTC. Residues: CATSSVGRVPNFYEQYV.

V gene TRBV11-3 combines with J gene TRBJ2-5; TRBD1 matches 11 bases. The V gene's germline CDR1 is SGHNT and CDR2 YENEEA. This CDR3 comprises 15 residues. With V trimmed by 5 bases and J by 4 bases, 6 bases remained unmatched. The DNA of the CDR3 is TGTGCCAGCAGCCTCCGGGACAGGGGGGGAGAGACCCAGTACTTC. Translation: CASSLRDRGGETQYF.

This clone occurred once. The chain uses TRBV5-1 and TRBJ1-2; D might be TRBD1 (5 bases). The V and J ends lost 4 bases and 6 bases respectively, with 13 bases between them. This CDR3 contains 13 residues. Germline V gene sequence: CDR1 SGHRS, CDR2 YFSETQ. The CDR3 DNA reads as TGCGCCAGCAGCCCAGGACACTTGGATGGCTACACCTTC. Translating gives CASSPGHLDGYTF.

The chain uses TRBV18 and TRBJ2-3; D is unclear. V lost 2 bases and J 4 bases, leaving 10 bases between the germline ends. CDR1 and CDR2 (germline): KGHSH, LQKENI. There are 14 residues in the CDR3. The CDR3 is CASSPITQADTQYF. CDR3 sequence (DNA): TGTGCCAGCTCACCAATTACCCAGGCAGATACGCAGTATTTT.

The V gene is TRBV2, the J gene TRBJ1-3, with D hard to call. Trimming cost V 8 bases and J 0 bases, with 11 bases left between them. The CDR3 consists of 14 residues. Per the germline V gene, CDR1 is SNHLY and CDR2 is FYNNEI. CDR3 nucleotides: TGTGCCAGCTCTCGGGAGACCTCTGGAAACACCATATATTTT. It is translated as CASSRETSGNTIYF.

The chain is built from TRBV27 and TRBJ2-3; D may be TRBD2 (6 bases). With 6 bases removed from V and 2 bases from J, the gap between germline ends came to 12 bases. The CDR3 sequence is 14 residues long. Germline V gene data show CDR1 as MNHEY and CDR2 as SMNVEV (reference sequence). The CDR3 loop is CASRRLASTDTQYF. The DNA for the CDR3 is TGTGCCAGCAGGCGGCTAGCGTCCACAGATACGCAGTATTTT.